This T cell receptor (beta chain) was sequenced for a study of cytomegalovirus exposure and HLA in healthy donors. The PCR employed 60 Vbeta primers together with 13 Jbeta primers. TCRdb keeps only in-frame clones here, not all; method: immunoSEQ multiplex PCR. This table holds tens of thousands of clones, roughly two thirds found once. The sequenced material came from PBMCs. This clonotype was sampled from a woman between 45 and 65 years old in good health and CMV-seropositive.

The CDR3 DNA is TGTGCCAGCAGGGACACTCACTACAATGAGCAGTTCTTC. Residues: CASRDTHYNEQFF. The chain uses TRBV27 and TRBJ2-1, with D perhaps matching TRBD1 (5 bases). CDR1 is MNHEY, CDR2 SMNVEV, per germline (reference sequence). The CDR3 totals 13 residues. The ends were cut back, 6 bases at V and 3 bases at J, with 9 bases in the middle.